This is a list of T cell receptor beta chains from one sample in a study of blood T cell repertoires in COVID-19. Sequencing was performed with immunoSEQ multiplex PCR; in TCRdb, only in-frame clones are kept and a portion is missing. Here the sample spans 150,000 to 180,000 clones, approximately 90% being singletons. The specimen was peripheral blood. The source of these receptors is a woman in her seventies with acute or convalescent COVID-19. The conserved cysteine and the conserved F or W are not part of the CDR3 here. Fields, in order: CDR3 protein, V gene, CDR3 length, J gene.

cdr3_aa: ASKYHLAEETQY
v_call: TRBV18
cdr3_length: 12
j_call: TRBJ2-5

cdr3_aa: ASSLFQAGGAYNEQF
v_call: TRBV7-3
cdr3_length: 15
j_call: TRBJ2-1

cdr3_aa: ASNYGTAGYETQY
v_call: TRBV6-2/TRBV6-3
cdr3_length: 13
j_call: TRBJ2-5

cdr3_aa: ASSHNRGMPEGYT
v_call: TRBV6-5
cdr3_length: 13
j_call: TRBJ1-2

cdr3_aa: ASSLGLAGVNTQY
v_call: TRBV7-2
cdr3_length: 13
j_call: TRBJ2-3

cdr3_aa: ASSLTKGATYEQY
v_call: TRBV7-3
cdr3_length: 13
j_call: TRBJ2-7

cdr3_aa: ASSYLGVNTEAF
v_call: TRBV6-5
cdr3_length: 12
j_call: TRBJ1-1

cdr3_aa: ASSLEGTGNTIY
v_call: TRBV5-1
cdr3_length: 12
j_call: TRBJ1-3

cdr3_aa: ASSQKSHRQWSSGNTIY
v_call: TRBV6-4
cdr3_length: 17
j_call: TRBJ1-3

cdr3_aa: ASRVAGAQETQY
v_call: TRBV7-9
cdr3_length: 12
j_call: TRBJ2-5

cdr3_aa: AWNRGHGYT
v_call: TRBV30
cdr3_length: 9
j_call: TRBJ1-2

cdr3_aa: ASSSPLSYEQY
v_call: TRBV7-2
cdr3_length: 11
j_call: TRBJ2-7

cdr3_aa: ASSTAGPGNTIY
v_call: TRBV28
cdr3_length: 12
j_call: TRBJ1-3

cdr3_aa: AWSANNRGLAYGYT
v_call: TRBV30
cdr3_length: 14
j_call: TRBJ1-2

cdr3_aa: ATVRTSGRTDTQY
v_call: TRBV19
cdr3_length: 13
j_call: TRBJ2-3

cdr3_aa: ASSLFSGLTPLH
v_call: TRBV5-1
cdr3_length: 12
j_call: TRBJ1-6

cdr3_aa: ASSPRLATGELF
v_call: TRBV5-1
cdr3_length: 12
j_call: TRBJ2-2

cdr3_aa: ASSESGRVAEAF
v_call: TRBV25-1
cdr3_length: 12
j_call: TRBJ1-1

cdr3_aa: ASTPPGRETQY
v_call: TRBV6-6
cdr3_length: 11
j_call: TRBJ2-5

cdr3_aa: AGRQGAGNEQF
v_call: TRBV30
cdr3_length: 11
j_call: TRBJ2-1

cdr3_aa: AWRAPGGSGTEAF
v_call: TRBV30
cdr3_length: 13
j_call: TRBJ1-1

cdr3_aa: ASKTNTEAF
v_call: TRBV19
cdr3_length: 9
j_call: TRBJ1-1

cdr3_aa: ASTRTGSYGYT
v_call: TRBV27
cdr3_length: 11
j_call: TRBJ1-2

cdr3_aa: AWSLYGGAHTQY
v_call: TRBV30
cdr3_length: 12
j_call: TRBJ2-3

cdr3_aa: ASSSTGRKATEAF
v_call: TRBV6-5
cdr3_length: 13
j_call: TRBJ1-1

cdr3_aa: AWSVRRTGGVEQY
v_call: TRBV30
cdr3_length: 13
j_call: TRBJ2-7

cdr3_aa: ASSYLSSRLANYGYT
v_call: TRBV2
cdr3_length: 15
j_call: TRBJ1-2

cdr3_aa: ASSYWTSGGGSEQF
v_call: TRBV7-2
cdr3_length: 14
j_call: TRBJ2-1

cdr3_aa: ASSSRDSSLHNEQF
v_call: TRBV11-1
cdr3_length: 14
j_call: TRBJ2-1

cdr3_aa: ASRIGQGFNQPQH
v_call: TRBV19
cdr3_length: 13
j_call: TRBJ1-5

cdr3_aa: ASSLTGGWNTEAF
v_call: TRBV7-2
cdr3_length: 13
j_call: TRBJ1-1

cdr3_aa: ASSANTDTQY
v_call: TRBV10-1
cdr3_length: 10
j_call: TRBJ2-3

cdr3_aa: ASSLRSNTEAF
v_call: TRBV7-9
cdr3_length: 11
j_call: TRBJ1-1

cdr3_aa: ASSPTGANYGYT
v_call: TRBV7-9
cdr3_length: 12
j_call: TRBJ1-2

cdr3_aa: ASSPSGGSVRELF
v_call: TRBV7-9
cdr3_length: 13
j_call: TRBJ2-2

cdr3_aa: ASSLAGGYGYT
v_call: TRBV12-3/TRBV12-4
cdr3_length: 11
j_call: TRBJ1-2

cdr3_aa: ASSILAGGSYNEQF
v_call: TRBV28
cdr3_length: 14
j_call: TRBJ2-1

cdr3_aa: ASRRLAGGPDTQY
v_call: TRBV3-1/TRBV3-2
cdr3_length: 13
j_call: TRBJ2-3

cdr3_aa: ASSPTSGGGSSYNEQF
v_call: TRBV18
cdr3_length: 16
j_call: TRBJ2-1

cdr3_aa: ASSEGQGQTYGYT
v_call: TRBV6-1
cdr3_length: 13
j_call: TRBJ1-2

cdr3_aa: ASSPGAYEQY
v_call: TRBV19
cdr3_length: 10
j_call: TRBJ2-7

cdr3_aa: SAARTSGSGNEQF
v_call: TRBV29-1
cdr3_length: 13
j_call: TRBJ2-1

cdr3_aa: ASTPMGSNQPQH
v_call: TRBV6-2/TRBV6-3
cdr3_length: 12
j_call: TRBJ1-5

cdr3_aa: ASSLPGDRGYT
v_call: TRBV28
cdr3_length: 11
j_call: TRBJ1-2

cdr3_aa: ASGLTPTGPNSPLH
v_call: TRBV5-6
cdr3_length: 14
j_call: TRBJ1-6

cdr3_aa: SATSSKYEQY
v_call: TRBV29-1
cdr3_length: 10
j_call: TRBJ2-7

cdr3_aa: ASSKGQGEYYGYT
v_call: TRBV5-1
cdr3_length: 13
j_call: TRBJ1-2

cdr3_aa: ASSIYATGLVYEQY
v_call: TRBV19
cdr3_length: 14
j_call: TRBJ2-7

cdr3_aa: AWSVQSGSNQPQH
v_call: TRBV30
cdr3_length: 13
j_call: TRBJ1-5

cdr3_aa: ASSETGRSNQPQH
v_call: TRBV7-4
cdr3_length: 13
j_call: TRBJ1-5

cdr3_aa: ASSEYGGTGNTIY
v_call: TRBV6-1
cdr3_length: 13
j_call: TRBJ1-3

cdr3_aa: ASSKRQDRGDQPQH
v_call: TRBV19
cdr3_length: 14
j_call: TRBJ1-5

cdr3_aa: SVREPGRLNTEAF
v_call: TRBV29-1
cdr3_length: 13
j_call: TRBJ1-1

cdr3_aa: ASSQKVSGTGGAEQY
v_call: TRBV11-2
cdr3_length: 15
j_call: TRBJ2-7